The clone carrying this T cell receptor (beta chain) was seen ten or more times. This sample was included in a study of T-cell reconstitution after alpha-beta-depleted transplantation in children. Using unique molecular identifiers, the investigators prepared the TCRbeta library. Using its own MiXCR run on the PCR reads, TCRdb lists one record per CDR3 protein. The sample consists of 220,000 or so distinct CDR3 sequences, 6.5% to 9% of them appearing once. This receptor was identified in a male patient between 10 and 17 years old who had a stem cell transplant for acute lymphoblastic leukemia, so the T cells may come from the graft donor. The material was PBMCs, mostly from graft donor cells, obtained 180 days after TCRalphabeta/CD19-depleted stem cell transplant.

CDR3 in amino acids: CASSLGEGVSQETQYF. CDR3 nucleotides: TGTGCCAGCAGTTTAGGGGAGGGCGTAAGTCAAGAGACCCAGTACTTC. The chain employs TRBV12-3 or TRBV12-4 and TRBJ2-5; 7 positions match TRBD2. CDR3 size: 16 residues. The trim removed 1 base at V and 2 bases at J, leaving 7 bases unmatched.